The next 16 T cell receptor beta chains were all read from a single sample in a study of blood T cell repertoires in COVID-19. TCRdb keeps only in-frame clones here, not all; method: immunoSEQ multiplex PCR. The sample lists some 290,000 clones; roughly 89% were seen once. The sequenced material came from PBMCs or T cells enriched from blood (not recorded which). Source of these receptors: a woman in her 30s who had recovered from COVID-19.

This chain links TRBV29-1 with TRBJ2-1, with D tentatively TRBD2 (6 bases). Per germline, CDR1 SQVTM and CDR2 ANQGSEA. This CDR3 has 15 amino acids. The V end lost 6 bases, the J end lost 1 base, and 16 bases lay between the germline ends. The chain's CDR3 is CSVAGGLESYNEQFF. The CDR3, as DNA: TGCAGCGTGGCCGGGGGACTCGAATCCTACAATGAGCAGTTCTTC.

The chain is built from TRBV11-2 and TRBJ2-7; 7 nucleotides line up with TRBD2. Germline trimming cut 5 bases from V and 12 bases from J; bases unmatched to any gene: 10. Germline V gene lookup returns CDR1 SGHAT and CDR2 FQNNGV. The CDR3 runs 12 residues. The CDR3 reads CASSPNLAVVYF. For the CDR3, the DNA is TGTGCCAGCAGCCCGAACCTAGCGGTAGTGTACTTC. Full variable domain (rest looked up from reference TRBV11-2 and TRBJ2-7): EAGVAQSPRYKIIEKRQSVAFWCNPISGHATLYWYQQILGQGPKLLIQFQNNGVVDDSQLPKDRFSAERLKGVDSTLKIQPAKLEDSAVYLCASSPNLAVVYFGPGTRLTVT.

This chain joins TRBV18 and TRBJ2-3, with TRBD1 matching over 7 bases. This CDR3 has 15 residues. CDR1 KGHSH and CDR2 LQKENI come from the germline V gene. The junction had 3 bases not matched to a gene; V was cut back by 0 bases and J by 3 bases. DNA of the CDR3: TGTGCCAGCTCACCACCCCGGGACAGAACAGATACGCAGTATTTT. Protein product: CASSPPRDRTDTQYF.

The CDR3 loop is CASSLAGHFYEQYF. The CDR3 nucleotides are TGCGCCAGCAGCTTGGCGGGACACTTCTACGAGCAGTACTTC. The chain joins TRBV5-1 to TRBJ2-7, with D perhaps matching TRBD1 (6 bases). Trimming cost V 0 bases and J 3 bases, with 10 bases left between them. Per germline, CDR1 SGHRS and CDR2 YFSETQ. This CDR3 has 14 amino acids.

The rearrangement links TRBV7-9 to TRBJ1-5; D perhaps matches TRBD1 (5 bases). The CDR3 contains 14 residues. The germline gives CDR1 SEHNR, CDR2 FQNEAQ (reference sequence). V lost 2 bases, J lost 5 bases, and 10 bases lay in between. The CDR3 DNA follows: TGTGCCAGCAGCTTAAGCAGGGCGGATCAGCCCCAGCATTTT. The encoded protein is CASSLSRADQPQHF. The full variable domain, in which reference TRBV7-9 and TRBJ1-5 provide the parts outside the CDR3, is DTGVSQNPRHKITKRGQNVTFRCDPISEHNRLYWYRQTLGQGPEFLTYFQNEAQLEKSRLLSDRFSAERPKGSFSTLEIQRTEQGDSAMYLCASSLSRADQPQHFGDGTRLSIL.

The chain uses TRBV11-2 and TRBJ2-1, with TRBD2 matching 16 bases. CDR1 and CDR2 from the germline V gene are SGHAT and FQNNGV. V was clipped by 0 bases and J by 7 bases; unmatched bases: 6. The CDR3 has 18 residues. The CDR3 region has the DNA TGTGCCAGCAGCTTAGAGGGACTAGCGGGAGGGAGGAGGAATGAGCAGTTCTTC. Translation gives CASSLEGLAGGRRNEQFF.

This clone was counted only a few times. The chain couples TRBV9 to TRBJ1-3; weak D call: TRBD1 (5 bases). Germline V CDR1 and CDR2: SGDLS, YYNGEE. V was cut by 6 bases and J by 0 bases, with 13 bases left in between. The CDR3 loop spans 15 amino acids. The CDR3 nucleotides are TGTGCCAGCAACCCGAAGGGGAACTCTGGAAACACCATATATTTT. Translated, it gives CASNPKGNSGNTIYF. Full variable domain (outside the CDR3, taken from reference TRBV9 and TRBJ1-3): DSGVTQTPKHLITATGQRVTLRCSPRSGDLSVYWYQQSLDQGLQFLIQYYNGEERAKGNILERFSAQQFPDLHSELNLSSLELGDSALYFCASNPKGNSGNTIYFGEGSWLTVV.

The chain couples TRBV7-9 to TRBJ2-7; 8 bases align to TRBD1. Unmatched junction bases numbered 3, after V lost 0 bases and J lost 2 bases. Germline lookup yields CDR1 SEHNR and CDR2 FQNEAQ (reference sequence). The CDR3 covers 15 residues. This chain's CDR3 is CASSLAPGGPYEQYF. The DNA of the CDR3 is TGTGCCAGCAGCTTAGCGCCAGGGGGCCCCTACGAGCAGTACTTC.

The chain has TRBV6-5 and TRBJ2-7, with 11 bases matching TRBD2. This CDR3 spans 15 amino acids. Germline V gene sequence: CDR1 MNHEY, CDR2 SVGAGI. V lost 5 bases and J lost 3; bases outside the gene matches: 6. CDR3 protein: CASSPGTSGFYEQYF. CDR3 coding DNA: TGTGCCAGCAGTCCGGGGACTAGCGGTTTCTACGAGCAGTACTTC.

V gene TRBV11-3 combines with J gene TRBJ1-1; D perhaps matches TRBD1 (5 bases). Deletions cut 1 base from V and 6 bases from J, with 12 bases between. Per germline, CDR1 SGHNT and CDR2 YENEEA. This CDR3 spans 14 amino acids. The CDR3 protein is CASSLGGAGAEAFF. CDR3 nucleotides: TGTGCCAGCAGCTTAGGGGGCGCGGGGGCTGAAGCTTTCTTT.

The chain employs TRBV28 and TRBJ2-5, with a possible D match to TRBD1 (6 bases). The CDR3 is 13 residues long. Trimming cost V 6 bases and J 5 bases, with 13 bases left between them. Germline V gene data show CDR1 as MDHEN and CDR2 as SYDVKM. The CDR3 spells CASSLRGSETQYF. Written as DNA, the CDR3 is TGTGCCAGCAGCCTCAGGGGATCGGAGACCCAGTACTTC.

The chain is built from TRBV18 and TRBJ2-7; 7 positions agree with TRBD1. The CDR3 is made up of 14 amino acids. The germline V gene encodes CDR1 KGHSH and CDR2 LQKENI. Trimming took 3 bases from V and 2 from J; bases not matched to a gene: 4. CDR3 in amino acids: CASSPGTVTYEQYF. Written as DNA, the CDR3 is TGTGCCAGCTCACCCGGGACAGTTACCTACGAGCAGTACTTC.

The rearrangement uses TRBV11-1 and TRBJ2-3; maybe TRBD1 (5 bases). The CDR3 totals 13 residues. Per germline, CDR1 SGHAT and CDR2 FQDESV (reference sequence). Trimming took 2 bases from V and 6 from J, leaving 9 bases between them. CDR3 residues: CASSLSRGDTQYF. The CDR3 DNA is TGTGCCAGCAGCTTAAGTAGGGGTGATACGCAGTATTTT.

This rearrangement joins TRBV9 to TRBJ2-1; 9 nucleotides match TRBD2. Germline V gene lookup returns CDR1 SGDLS and CDR2 YYNGEE. V trimming: 0 bases; J trimming: 9 bases; junction bases outside the gene matches: 7. The CDR3 has 15 residues. CDR3 protein: CASSVVAGGGSEQFF. The CDR3 nucleotides read TGTGCCAGCAGCGTAGTGGCGGGAGGGGGGAGTGAGCAGTTCTTC.

The chain combines TRBV25-1 with TRBJ2-7, with D unresolved. V was clipped by 2 bases and J by 5 bases, with 4 bases between them. There are 11 residues in the CDR3. Germline-derived CDR1 and CDR2 are MGHDK and SYGVNS. The CDR3 coding sequence is TGTGCCAGCAGTGAAGTCAACGAGCAGTACTTC. Encoded protein: CASSEVNEQYF.

The chain uses TRBV5-1 and TRBJ2-1; TRBD1 aligns across 7 bases. The ends lost 1 base at V and 3 bases at J; junction bases unmatched: 1. The germline CDR1 and CDR2 sequences are SGHRS and YFSETQ. This CDR3 is 14 amino acids long. The CDR3 region is CASSLYRGYNEQFF. DNA for the CDR3: TGCGCCAGCAGCTTGTACAGGGGCTACAATGAGCAGTTCTTC.